This T cell receptor (beta chain) derives from a study of blood T cell repertoires in COVID-19. About the research overall: Spain, Italy and the United States supplied samples that represented acute and convalescent COVID-19. PBMCs, B-cell-depleted T cells, or T cells provided the cDNA or gDNA that made up the material.

One Seattle source followed patients from active infection through their disease course. Authors' analysis steps: Quantification of nucleated cells was approximated via reference gene primer amplification. Only in-frame clones appear in the TCRdb table, and some are missing; sequencing was by immunoSEQ multiplex PCR. For V, J and clone size, that table is used; D and trimming come from the DNA. The table includes around 300,000 clones, approximately 89% detected once. In germline, CDR1 is SGHNT, CDR2 YYREEE (reference sequence). This CDR3 region has 14 residues. Trimming removed 3 bases from V and 5 bases from J, with 14 bases in between.

The TCR was taken from a woman in her twenties or thirties with COVID-19, enrolled during active disease. Sequenced sample: peripheral blood. V and J are TRBV5-4 and TRBJ2-5; D is ambiguous. Written as DNA, the CDR3 is TGTGCCAGCAGCTCTAGATTTGCAGAGGAGACCCAGTACTTC. Amino acid sequence: CASSSRFAEETQYF. The variable domain in full, completed from reference TRBV5-4 and TRBJ2-5, reads ETGVTQSPTHLIKTRGQQVTLRCSSQSGHNTVSWYQQALGQGPQFIFQYYREEENGRGNFPPRFSGLQFPNYSSELNVNALELDDSALYLCASSSRFAEETQYFGPGTRLLVL.